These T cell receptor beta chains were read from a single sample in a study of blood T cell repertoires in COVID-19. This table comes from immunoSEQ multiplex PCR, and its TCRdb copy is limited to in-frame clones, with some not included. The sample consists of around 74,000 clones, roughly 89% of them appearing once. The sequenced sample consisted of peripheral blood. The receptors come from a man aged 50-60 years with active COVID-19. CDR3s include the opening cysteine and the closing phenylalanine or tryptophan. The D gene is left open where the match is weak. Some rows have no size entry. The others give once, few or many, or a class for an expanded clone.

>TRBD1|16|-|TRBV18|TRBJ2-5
TGTGCCAGCTCACCTCGACAGGGGGCGTTTGGGGAGACCCAGTACTTC
CASSPRQGAFGETQYF
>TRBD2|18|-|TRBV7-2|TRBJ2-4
TGTGCCAGCAGCTTAGGGGCGCTAGCGGGGGCCCCGGGAAGCATTCAGTACTTC
CASSLGALAGAPGSIQYF
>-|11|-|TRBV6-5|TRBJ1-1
TGTGCCAGCACCCAGAACACTGAAGCTTTCTTT
CASTQNTEAFF
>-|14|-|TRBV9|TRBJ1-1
TGTGCCAGCAGCGTAGTAACAACGAACACTGAAGCTTTCTTT
CASSVVTTNTEAFF
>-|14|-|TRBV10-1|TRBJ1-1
TGCGCCAGCAGTGCGGCACGGGAAAACACTGAAGCTTTCTTT
CASSAARENTEAFF
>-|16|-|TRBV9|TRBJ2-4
TGTGCCAGCAGCCCCCGGGACTTCGGGGCAAGAAACATTCAGTACTTC
CASSPRDFGARNIQYF
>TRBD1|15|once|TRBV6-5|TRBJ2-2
TGTGCCAGCACCGGGGACAGGGGTAGCACCGGGGAGCTGTTTTTT
CASTGDRGSTGELFF
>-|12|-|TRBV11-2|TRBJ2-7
TGTGCCAGCAGTTTACTAGTTTACGAGCAGTACTTC
CASSLLVYEQYF
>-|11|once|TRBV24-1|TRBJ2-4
TGTGCCACCTCCAGGGGAAACATTCAGTACTTC
CATSRGNIQYF
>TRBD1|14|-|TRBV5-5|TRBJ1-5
TGTGCCAGCAGCTTGGACAGGGGGCATCAGCCCCAGCATTTT
CASSLDRGHQPQHF
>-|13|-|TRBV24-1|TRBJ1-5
TGTGCCACCAGTGTTTCCGAGAATCAGCCCCAGCATTTT
CATSVSENQPQHF
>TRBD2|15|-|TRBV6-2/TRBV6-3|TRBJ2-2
TGTGCCAGCAGTTACCGCGGGGGGGCGACCGGGGAGCTGTTTTTT
CASSYRGGATGELFF
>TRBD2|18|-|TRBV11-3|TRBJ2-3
TGTGCCAGCAGCTCCGGTGGTTGGGGACTAGCGGTCACAGATACGCAGTATTTT
CASSSGGWGLAVTDTQYF
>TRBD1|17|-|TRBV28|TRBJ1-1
TGTGCCAGCAGTTTATATTGGGACAGCGAGCGGAACACTGAAGCTTTCTTT
CASSLYWDSERNTEAFF
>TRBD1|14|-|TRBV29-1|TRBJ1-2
TGCAGCGTTGAAGGGGGACAGATTAACTATGGCTACACCTTC
CSVEGGQINYGYTF
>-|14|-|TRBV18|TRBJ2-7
TGTGCCAGCTCACCGTCAGTAACAGGGAACGAGCAGTACTTC
CASSPSVTGNEQYF
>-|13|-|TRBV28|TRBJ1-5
TGTGCCAGCGCGGCAGATAGCAATCAGCCCCAGCATTTT
CASAADSNQPQHF
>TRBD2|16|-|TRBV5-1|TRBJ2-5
TGCGCCAGCAGCTTGGCGGGGACTAGTAGAGAAGAGACCCAGTACTTC
CASSLAGTSREETQYF
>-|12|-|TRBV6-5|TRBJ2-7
TGTGCCACCCAGCCCCAGGGTTACGAGCAGTACTTC
CATQPQGYEQYF
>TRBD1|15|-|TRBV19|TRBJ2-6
TGTGCCAGTGGACAGGCCTACTCTGGGGCCAACGTCCTGACTTTC
CASGQAYSGANVLTF
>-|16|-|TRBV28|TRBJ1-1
TGTGCCAGCAGTTTGGCGGACTACTCCTCGAACACTGAAGCTTTCTTT
CASSLADYSSNTEAFF
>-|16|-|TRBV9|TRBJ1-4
TGTGCCAGCAGCCCTCTGGGGGACACAAGGAATGAAAAACTGTTTTTT
CASSPLGDTRNEKLFF
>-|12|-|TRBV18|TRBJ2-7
TGTGCCAGCTCAGTAGGGACACAAGAGCAGTACTTC
CASSVGTQEQYF
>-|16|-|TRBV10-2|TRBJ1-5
TGCGCCAGCAGGGCCGGGTCCCATTCTCGCAATCAGCCCCAGCATTTT
CASRAGSHSRNQPQHF
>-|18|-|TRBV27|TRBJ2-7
TGTGCCAGCGGGCCATGGGTGGGCACGGAACTGCCGCCCTACGAGCAGTACTTC
CASGPWVGTELPPYEQYF
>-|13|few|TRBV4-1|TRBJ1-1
TGCGCCAGCAGCCAAGAGGGGGGAACTGAAGCTTTCTTT
CASSQEGGTEAFF
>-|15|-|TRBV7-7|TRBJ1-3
TGTGCTAGCAGCTTAGCTGCAGGGGCCGGAAACACCATATATTTT
CASSLAAGAGNTIYF
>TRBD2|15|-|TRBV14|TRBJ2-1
TGTGCCAGCAGCCGGCTAGCGGGGGGCTACAATGAGCAGTTCTTC
CASSRLAGGYNEQFF
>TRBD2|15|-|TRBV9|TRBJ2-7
TGTGCCAGCAGCCCCAGCAGCGGGGGCTCCTACGAGCAGTACTTC
CASSPSSGGSYEQYF
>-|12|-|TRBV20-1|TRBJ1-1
TGCAGTGCCAGTGCCATGAACACTGAAGCTTTCTTT
CSASAMNTEAFF
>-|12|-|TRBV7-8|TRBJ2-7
TGTGCCAGCAGCCTCCGCGCGTACGAGCAGTACTTC
CASSLRAYEQYF
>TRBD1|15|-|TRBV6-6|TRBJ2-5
TGTGCCAGCAGTTACTCCGACAGGGGGAGGGGGGTCCAGTACTTC
CASSYSDRGRGVQYF
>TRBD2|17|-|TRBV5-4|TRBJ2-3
TGTGCCAGCAGCGGGGGACTAGCGGGAGAGGGGCTAGATACGCAGTATTTT
CASSGGLAGEGLDTQYF
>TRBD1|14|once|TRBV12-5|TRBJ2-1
TGTGCTAGTGGTTTGCCTACAGGGGCCAATGAGCAGTTCTTC
CASGLPTGANEQFF
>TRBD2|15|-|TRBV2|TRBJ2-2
TGTGCCAGCAGTCCCCGCGGTCGGGGGGACGGGGAGCTGTTTTTT
CASSPRGRGDGELFF
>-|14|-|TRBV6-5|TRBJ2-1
TGTGCCAGCAGCTTTACGGGGGTTTACAATGAGCAGTTCTTC
CASSFTGVYNEQFF
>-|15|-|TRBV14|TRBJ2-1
TGTGCCAGCAGCCCCCGGACAGTTTCCTACAATGAGCAGTTCTTC
CASSPRTVSYNEQFF
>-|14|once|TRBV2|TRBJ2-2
TGTGCCAGCAGCCTAGCGACTAACACCGGGGAGCTGTTTTTT
CASSLATNTGELFF
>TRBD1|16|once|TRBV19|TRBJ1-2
TGTGCCAGTAGTATGGGGACAGGGGACAATAACTATGGCTACACCTTC
CASSMGTGDNNYGYTF
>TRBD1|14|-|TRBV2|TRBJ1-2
TGTGCCAGCGGACTCGGGACAGTTGAATATGGCTACACCTTC
CASGLGTVEYGYTF
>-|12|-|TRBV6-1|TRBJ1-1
TGTGCCAGCAGTGACAGTTACACTGAAGCTTTCTTT
CASSDSYTEAFF
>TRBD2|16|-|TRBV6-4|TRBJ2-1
TGTGCCAGCAGTGAGGGAGCGGGAATTTCCTACAATGAGCAGTTCTTC
CASSEGAGISYNEQFF
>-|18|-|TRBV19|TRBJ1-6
TGTGCCAGTAGGGAGCTTCTAGGGGCGATCGACTATAATTCACCCCTCCACTTT
CASRELLGAIDYNSPLHF
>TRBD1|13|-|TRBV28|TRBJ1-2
TGTGCCAGTGAGAACAGGGGGCGAAATGGCTACACCTTC
CASENRGRNGYTF
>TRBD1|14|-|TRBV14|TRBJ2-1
TGTGCCAGCAGCCCGGGACAGGGCGCAAATGAGCAGTTCTTC
CASSPGQGANEQFF
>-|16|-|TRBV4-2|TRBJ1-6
TGTGCCAGCAGCCAAAATACAGGGCCAGTTTATTCACCCCTCCACTTT
CASSQNTGPVYSPLHF
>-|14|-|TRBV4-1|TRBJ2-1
TGCGCCAGCAGCCAAGGAGTGTTAGTTTATGAGCAGTTCTTC
CASSQGVLVYEQFF
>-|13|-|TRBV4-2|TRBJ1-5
TGTGCCAGCAGCCAAGATCAGAATCAGCCCCAGCATTTT
CASSQDQNQPQHF
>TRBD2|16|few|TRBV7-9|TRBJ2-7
TGTGCCAGCAGCTTACTGCAGGCCAGCGGGACTCGGGAGCAGTACTTC
CASSLLQASGTREQYF
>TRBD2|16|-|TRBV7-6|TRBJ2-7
TGTGCCAGCAGCCATAGGCGAGGGACTAGCGAATACGAGCAGTACTTC
CASSHRRGTSEYEQYF
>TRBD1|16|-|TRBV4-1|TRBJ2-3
TGCGCCAGCAGCCTGCGGACAGGCGCCCTCACAGATACGCAGTATTTT
CASSLRTGALTDTQYF
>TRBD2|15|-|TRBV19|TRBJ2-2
TGTGCCAGTAGTATAAGGGCGGGGGGATCCGGGGAGCTGTTTTTT
CASSIRAGGSGELFF
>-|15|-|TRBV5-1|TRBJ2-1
TGCGCCAGCAGCAGAGGGGGTATTGGGAACAATGAGCAGTTCTTC
CASSRGGIGNNEQFF
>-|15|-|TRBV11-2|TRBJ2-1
TGTGCCAGCAGCTTAGGTAATGGGATCGGGGGTGAGCAGTTCTTC
CASSLGNGIGGEQFF